This T cell receptor (beta chain) was sequenced in a study of OX40 agonist ivuxolimab in advanced cancers. About the study as a whole: Ivuxolimab, which targeted the costimulatory receptor OX40 (CD134), was an agonistic, fully human IgG2 monoclonal antibody. Intravenous ivuxolimab was administered to patients every 2 weeks at six dose levels: 0.01, 0.1, 0.3, 1.5, 3 and 10 mg/kg. Of the approximately 50 dose-escalation patients, hepatocellular carcinoma was present in around 20, melanoma in roughly 15, renal cell carcinoma in 9 and head and neck cancer in 9. In the dose-escalation cohort, more than 80% of patients were male, and the mean age was approximately 60 years with a range of roughly 20 to 85. Patients were allowed to have had prior anti-PD-1, anti-PD-L1 or anti-CTLA-4 therapy, and approximately 40% of the dose-escalation patients had previously received checkpoint inhibitors. Partial responses occurred in three dose-escalation patients, of whom one had hepatocellular carcinoma and two had cutaneous melanoma. The point of sequencing TCRbeta in the periphery was to test whether ivuxolimab changed TCR sequence diversity and drove clonal T-cell expansion. The paper covers the monotherapy dose-escalation part of the phase I ivuxolimab trial, which included N ≈ 57 patients. The study at large found these results: Low levels of normalized T-cell clonal expansion were also seen in some patients who did not respond. At doses of 0.1 to 3.0 mg/kg, clonal expansion of both CD4+ and CD8+ blood T cells was observed from baseline to week 6. After ivuxolimab, expanded clones were on average more numerous among CD8+ T cells than among CD4+ T cells. Antigen specificity was not determined for the clonally expanded peripheral T cells. Partial responders in the 0.1-3.0 mg/kg groups had among the lowest normalized peripheral clonal expansion, especially among CD8+ T cells.

From cysteine to phenylalanine, the CDR3 is 15 amino acids long. CDR3 DNA is the only sequence kept; it has 45 bases, read in frame from the first base. Clipping removes 5 bases from V and 10 bases from J, with 9 as the unmatched junction base count. The CDR1 and CDR2 encoded by the germline V gene are SGHVS and FNYEAQ. Genomic DNA was isolated from the sorted cells so that the TCRbeta CDR3 region could be sequenced. The immunoSEQ Assay was used for sequencing of TCRbeta CDR3 regions. Held by TCRdb, this immuneACCESS table contains in-frame sequences only and omits some clones. Under half of the omission traces to an unresolved V gene where checked; the cause of the rest is unknown. Counted in this sample were approximately 48,000 clones; more than 75% of them appeared once. Clones ranked in the top ten supply under 13% of the sample. Patients with autoimmune disease history or receiving systemic immunosuppression were excluded from the trial. In every dose cohort, peripheral blood was drawn for TCR sequencing at baseline, cycle 4 day 1, and cycle 7 day 1. The samples were taken from a phase I, first-in-human, multicenter, open-label dose-escalation trial of ivuxolimab. Adults with locally advanced or metastatic head and neck squamous cell, hepatocellular, melanoma or renal cell carcinoma were enrolled in the trial. Before TCR sequencing, CD4+ T cells and CD8+ T cells from peripheral blood were sorted into separate populations.

Regarding this clone: Its specific antigen is unknown. No base quality information exists; no much larger clone differs at one position.

The sample was CD4+ or CD8+ T cells sorted from blood, taken in a trial of the OX40 agonist ivuxolimab. The origin of this receptor is an adult with an advanced solid tumor such as melanoma, head and neck, liver or kidney cancer. Recombination linked TRBV7-6 to TRBJ2-1; 12 bases in between match TRBD1. The DNA reads TGTGCCAGCAGCCTACCGGGACAGGGGGCGCACGAGCAGTTCTTC. This translates into CASSLPGQGAHEQFF.